A single T cell receptor beta chain is shown here with its context. The source of the sample is a study of cytomegalovirus exposure and HLA in healthy donors. Method: immunoSEQ multiplex PCR; TCRdb's copy keeps in-frame clones and lacks some. Of about 150,000 clones listed, 85% to 90% are singletons. The clonotype originates from a woman aged 18-29 years in good health and CMV-seropositive. Input material: PBMCs.

For the CDR3, the DNA is TGTGCCTGGACCCGACAGGCCGGAAACACCATATATTTT. Encoded protein: CAWTRQAGNTIYF. The chain uses TRBV30 and TRBJ1-3, with D possibly TRBD1 on 6 matching bases. Deletions cut 4 bases from V and 4 bases from J, with 11 bases between. Germline assignment: CDR1 GTSNPN and CDR2 SVGIG (reference sequence). This CDR3 spans 13 amino acids.